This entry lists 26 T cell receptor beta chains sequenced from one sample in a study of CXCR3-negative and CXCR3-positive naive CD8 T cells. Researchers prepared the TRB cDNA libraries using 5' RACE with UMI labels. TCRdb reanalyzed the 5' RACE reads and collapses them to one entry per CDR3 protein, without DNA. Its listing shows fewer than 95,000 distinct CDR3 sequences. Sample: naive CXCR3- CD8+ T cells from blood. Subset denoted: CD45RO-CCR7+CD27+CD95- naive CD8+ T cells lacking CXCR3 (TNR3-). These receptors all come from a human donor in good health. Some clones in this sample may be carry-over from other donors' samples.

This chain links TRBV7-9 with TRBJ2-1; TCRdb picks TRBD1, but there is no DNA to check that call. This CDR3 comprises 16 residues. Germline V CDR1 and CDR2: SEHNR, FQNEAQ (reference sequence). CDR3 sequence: CASSLSDSPTYNEQFF.

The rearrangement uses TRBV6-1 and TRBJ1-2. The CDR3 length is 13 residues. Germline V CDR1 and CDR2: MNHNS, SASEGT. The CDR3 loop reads CASRTYANYAYTF.

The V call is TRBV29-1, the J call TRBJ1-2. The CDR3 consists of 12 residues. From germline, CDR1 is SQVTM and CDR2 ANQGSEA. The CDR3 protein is CSVATGDYGYTF.

CDR3 protein: CASSLETSGSREQYF. The V and J genes are TRBV7-2 and TRBJ2-7; as DNA is missing, the TRBD2 call by TCRdb cannot be tested. Germline values: CDR1 SGHTA, CDR2 FQGNSA. This CDR3 has 15 residues.

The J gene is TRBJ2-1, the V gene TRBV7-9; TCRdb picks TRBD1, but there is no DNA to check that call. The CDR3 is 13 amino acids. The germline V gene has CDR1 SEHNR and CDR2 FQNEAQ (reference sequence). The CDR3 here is CASSPSGGDELFF.

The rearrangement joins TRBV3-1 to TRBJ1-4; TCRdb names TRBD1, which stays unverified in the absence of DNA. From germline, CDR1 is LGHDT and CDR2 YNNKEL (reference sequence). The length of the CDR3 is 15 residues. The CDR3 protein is CASSQEWGNGEKLFF.

The CDR3 loop is CASSQDLMNTEAFF. The chain uses TRBV4-1 and TRBJ1-1. This CDR3 is built from 14 residues. Looked up from germline, CDR1 is MGHRA and CDR2 is YSYEKL.

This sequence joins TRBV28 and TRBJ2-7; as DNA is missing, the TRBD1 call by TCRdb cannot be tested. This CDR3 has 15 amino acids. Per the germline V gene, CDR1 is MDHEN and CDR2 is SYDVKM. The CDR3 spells CASSPRGSGGDEQYF.

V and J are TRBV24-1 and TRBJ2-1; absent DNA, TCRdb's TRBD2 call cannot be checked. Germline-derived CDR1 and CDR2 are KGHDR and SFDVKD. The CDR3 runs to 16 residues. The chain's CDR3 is CATSEPAGGPINEQFF.

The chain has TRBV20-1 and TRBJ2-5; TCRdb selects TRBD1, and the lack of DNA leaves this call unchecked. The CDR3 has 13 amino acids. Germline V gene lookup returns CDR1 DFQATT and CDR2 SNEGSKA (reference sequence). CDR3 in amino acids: CSAAPLESGTQYF.

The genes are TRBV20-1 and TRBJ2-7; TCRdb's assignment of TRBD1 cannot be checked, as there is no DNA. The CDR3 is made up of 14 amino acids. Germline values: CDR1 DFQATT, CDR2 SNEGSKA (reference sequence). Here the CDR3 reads CSARVDRGLYEQYF.

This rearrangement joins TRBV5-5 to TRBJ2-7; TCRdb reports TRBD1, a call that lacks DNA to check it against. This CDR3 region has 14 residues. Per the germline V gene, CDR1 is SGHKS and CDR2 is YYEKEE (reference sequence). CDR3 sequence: CASSLGGTAYEQYF.

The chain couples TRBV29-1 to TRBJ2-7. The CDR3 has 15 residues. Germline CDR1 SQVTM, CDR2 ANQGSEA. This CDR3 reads CSVEVRQGVTYEQYF.

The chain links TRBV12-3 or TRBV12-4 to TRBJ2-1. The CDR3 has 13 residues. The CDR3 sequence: CASKAREYNEQFF.

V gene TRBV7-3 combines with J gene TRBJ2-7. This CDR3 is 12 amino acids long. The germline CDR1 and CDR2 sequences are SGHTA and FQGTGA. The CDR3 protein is CASSPGLREQYF.

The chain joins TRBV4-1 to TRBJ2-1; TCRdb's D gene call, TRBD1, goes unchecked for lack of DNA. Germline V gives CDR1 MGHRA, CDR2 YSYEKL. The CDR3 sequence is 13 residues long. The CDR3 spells CASSQDGGSEQFF.

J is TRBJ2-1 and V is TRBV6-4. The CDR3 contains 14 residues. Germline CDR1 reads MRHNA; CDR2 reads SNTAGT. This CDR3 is CASSDRPEVGEQFF.

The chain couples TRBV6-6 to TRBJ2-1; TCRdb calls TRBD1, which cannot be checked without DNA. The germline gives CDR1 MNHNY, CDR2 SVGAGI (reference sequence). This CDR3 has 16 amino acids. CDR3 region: CASSYSSQGAINEQFF.

The CDR3 protein is CSVEPRDSEFYGYTF. The rearrangement uses TRBV29-1 and TRBJ1-2; TCRdb calls TRBD1, which cannot be checked without DNA. The CDR3 consists of 15 residues. CDR1 and CDR2 from the germline V gene are SQVTM and ANQGSEA.

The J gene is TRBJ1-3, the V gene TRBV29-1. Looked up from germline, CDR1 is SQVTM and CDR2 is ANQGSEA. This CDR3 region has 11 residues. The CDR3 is CSVTGADTIYF.

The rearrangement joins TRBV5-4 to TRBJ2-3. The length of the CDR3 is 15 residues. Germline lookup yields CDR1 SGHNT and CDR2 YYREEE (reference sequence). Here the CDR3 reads CASSPLITSTDTQYF. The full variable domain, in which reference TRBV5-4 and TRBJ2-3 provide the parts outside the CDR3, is ETGVTQSPTHLIKTRGQQVTLRCSSQSGHNTVSWYQQALGQGPQFIFQYYREEENGRGNFPPRFSGLQFPNYSSELNVNALELDDSALYLCASSPLITSTDTQYFGPGTRLTVL.

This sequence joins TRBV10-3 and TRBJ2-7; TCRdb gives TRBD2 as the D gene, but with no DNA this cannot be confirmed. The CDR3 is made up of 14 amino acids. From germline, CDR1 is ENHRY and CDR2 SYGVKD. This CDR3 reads CAISERGRMDEQYF.

The CDR3 sequence is CSARDRASGSTDTQYF. The rearrangement joins TRBV20-1 to TRBJ2-3; TCRdb lists TRBD2, though no DNA is available to test this call. This CDR3 has 16 amino acids. The germline V gene has CDR1 DFQATT and CDR2 SNEGSKA (reference sequence).

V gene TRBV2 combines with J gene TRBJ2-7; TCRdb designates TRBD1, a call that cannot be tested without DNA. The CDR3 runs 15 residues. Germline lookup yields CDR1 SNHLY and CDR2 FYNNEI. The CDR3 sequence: CASGRDRGRAYEQYF.

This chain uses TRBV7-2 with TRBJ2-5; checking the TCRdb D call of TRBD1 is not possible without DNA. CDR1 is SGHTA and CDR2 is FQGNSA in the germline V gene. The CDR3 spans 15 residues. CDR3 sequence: CASSFRPLYQATQYF.

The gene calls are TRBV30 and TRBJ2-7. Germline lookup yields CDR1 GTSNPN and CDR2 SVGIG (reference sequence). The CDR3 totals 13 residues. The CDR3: CAWGLRGSYEQYF.